Here is one T cell receptor beta chain with its context. Assay used: immunoSEQ multiplex PCR; TCRdb lists only in-frame clones, some missing. The table shows about 270,000 clones, with 80% to 90% occurring only once. V shed 11 bases, J shed 2 bases, and the junction held 11 bases outside the gene matches. CDR3 length equals 15 residues. Germline V gives CDR1 MNHEY, CDR2 SVGAGI. This specimen belongs to a study of blood T cell repertoires in COVID-19. The sequencing sample was made of PBMCs or T cells enriched from blood (not recorded which). The V and J genes are TRBV6-5 and TRBJ1-5, with 8 bases fitting TRBD1. The receptor was isolated from a woman between 18 and 29 years old who had recovered from COVID-19. In DNA form, the CDR3 reads TGTGCCGCTGTTCAGGGGGCATGGGGCAATCAGCCCCAGCATTTT. It is translated as CAAVQGAWGNQPQHF.